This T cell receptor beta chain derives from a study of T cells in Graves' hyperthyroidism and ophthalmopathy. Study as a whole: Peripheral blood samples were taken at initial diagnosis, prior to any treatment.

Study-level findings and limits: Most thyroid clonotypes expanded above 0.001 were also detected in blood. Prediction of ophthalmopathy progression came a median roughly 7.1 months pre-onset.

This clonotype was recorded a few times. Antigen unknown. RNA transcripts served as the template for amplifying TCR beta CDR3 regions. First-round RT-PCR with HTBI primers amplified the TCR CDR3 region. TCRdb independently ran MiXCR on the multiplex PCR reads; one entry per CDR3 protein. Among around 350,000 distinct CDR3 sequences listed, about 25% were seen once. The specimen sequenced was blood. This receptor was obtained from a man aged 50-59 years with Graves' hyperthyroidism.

The CDR3 region is CATSGVTSGPYEQYF. The CDR3 coding sequence is TGTGCCACCAGCGGTGTAACTAGCGGGCCCTACGAGCAGTACTTC. V is TRBV15 and J is TRBJ2-7; TRBD2 agrees at 9 bases. This CDR3 is 15 amino acids long. Germline V gene sequence: CDR1 LNHNV, CDR2 YYDKDF (reference sequence). J gave up 2 bases and V 5 bases, and 7 bases lay outside the gene matches.